This T cell receptor (beta chain) originates from a study of blood T cell repertoires in COVID-19. Across the whole study: Donors in the United States, Italy and Spain gave samples during acute or convalescent COVID-19. The cDNA or gDNA used as material had been derived from T cells, B-cell-depleted T cells, or PBMCs.

Profiled with immunoSEQ multiplex PCR; TCRdb holds only in-frame clones, not every one. The table shows fewer than 180,000 clones, with 80% to 90% occurring only once. Trimming at V came to 2 bases and at J to 2 bases, leaving 6 bases not matched to a gene. Germline V gene data show CDR1 as WNHNN and CDR2 as SYGVQD (reference sequence). This CDR3 has 17 amino acids. This chain connects TRBV10-1 to TRBJ2-2; TRBD1 agrees at 9 bases. This TCR was recovered from a man aged 70-80 years with acute or convalescent COVID-19. The sample comprised peripheral blood. The chain's CDR3 is CASSEQDRGTNTGELFF. CDR3 DNA sequence: TGCGCCAGCAGTGAGCAGGACAGGGGAACTAACACCGGGGAGCTGTTTTTT.